This T cell receptor (beta chain) was captured in a study of T cells expressing NK-cell markers. Across the study: Sorted CD3+CD56+NKG2C+, CD3+CD56+NKG2C- and CD3+CD56-NKG2C+ T cells provided the TCR beta repertoires. The study's findings and limits: The leading position in the CD3+CD56-NKG2C+ fraction of four donors also went to these clonotypes.

TCRdb re-called the 5' RACE reads and shows each CDR3 protein once, DNA omitted. The table for this sample gives about 540,000 distinct CDR3 sequences. The CDR3 is 11 amino acids. Germline values: CDR1 DFQATT, CDR2 SNEGSKA (reference sequence). Comments on this clonotype: As yet, its antigen is unknown.

The chain combines TRBV20-1 with TRBJ1-6. The sequenced sample consisted of blood T cells: a sorted CD56 or NKG2C T cell subset, CD4+ or CD8+ T cells, or bulk PBMC T cells (not recorded which). The source of this sequence is a man younger than 30 in good health. Here the CDR3 reads CSARQLSPLHF.